Following are 12 T cell receptor beta chains from one sample sequenced in a study of technical replicates of blood from several donors. Profiled with immunoSEQ multiplex PCR; TCRdb holds only in-frame clones, not every one. The sample lists approximately 50,000 clones, about 86% seen once, with roughly 5.2% in the top ten. The source material was PBMCs. The receptors were gathered from a human donor in good health. Some clones in this sample may be carry-over from other donors' samples.

V and J are TRBV7-3 and TRBJ2-7; 13 bases agree with TRBD2. Trimming cost V 5 bases and J 6 bases; bases outside gene matches: 4. Per the germline V gene, CDR1 is SGHTA and CDR2 is FQGTGA. The CDR3 contains 14 residues. In DNA, the CDR3 is TGTGCCAGCAGCCTCGGGACTAGCGGGACCGAGCAGTACTTC. This encodes CASSLGTSGTEQYF.

The gene calls are TRBV19 and TRBJ2-7; no reliable D call. Germline V gene lookup returns CDR1 LNHDA and CDR2 SQIVND (reference sequence). The CDR3 loop spans 14 amino acids. V was pared by 3 bases and J by 4 bases, with 13 bases between. The CDR3 bases are TGTGCCAGTAGTATTGTTGGAGAAACTTACGAGCAGTACTTC. This encodes CASSIVGETYEQYF.

J is TRBJ2-1 and V is TRBV11-2; TRBD2 matches 9 bases. Trimming took 5 bases from V and 14 from J; bases not matched to a gene: 7. This CDR3 comprises 12 residues. Germline CDR1 reads SGHAT; CDR2 reads FQNNGV. CDR3 DNA sequence: TGTGCCAGCAGCCCTAGCGGGGAGCTCAAGTTCTTC. Translation: CASSPSGELKFF. Filled out from reference TRBV11-2 and TRBJ2-1, the complete variable domain reads EAGVAQSPRYKIIEKRQSVAFWCNPISGHATLYWYQQILGQGPKLLIQFQNNGVVDDSQLPKDRFSAERLKGVDSTLKIQPAKLEDSAVYLCASSPSGELKFFGPGTRLTVL.

The chain has TRBV7-9 and TRBJ2-1; 8 positions agree with TRBD2. The V and J ends lost 5 bases and 3 bases, in that order; junction bases with no gene match: 6. CDR1 is SEHNR and CDR2 is FQNEAQ in the germline V gene (reference sequence). There are 15 residues in the CDR3. In DNA, the CDR3 is TGTGCCAGCAGCCTCACGGGGGGGGACTACAATGAGCAGTTCTTC. This encodes CASSLTGGDYNEQFF.

This rearrangement joins TRBV7-6 to TRBJ2-3, with 8 bases identical to TRBD2. This CDR3 spans 15 amino acids. Trimming removed 1 base from V and 0 bases from J; junction bases left unmatched: 0. Per the germline V gene, CDR1 is SGHVS and CDR2 is FNYEAQ. The CDR3 loop is CASSLERGSTDTQYF. CDR3 bases: TGTGCCAGCAGCTTAGAGCGGGGGAGCACAGATACGCAGTATTTT.

The V and J genes are TRBV19 and TRBJ1-5; 9 bases are a match to TRBD1. Germline V CDR1 and CDR2: LNHDA, SQIVND (reference sequence). The CDR3 has 14 residues. V shed 7 bases, J shed 1 base, and the junction held 2 bases outside the gene matches. CDR3 sequence: CASTGTGSNQPQHF. The CDR3 nucleotides read TGTGCCAGTACCGGGACAGGGAGCAATCAGCCCCAGCATTTT.

V is TRBV6-1 and J is TRBJ2-2; D is unresolved. Deletions cut 7 bases from V and 1 base from J, with 10 bases between. Germline values: CDR1 MNHNS, CDR2 SASEGT. The CDR3 sequence is 14 residues long. The CDR3 is CASKRQRNTGELFF. The CDR3 DNA sequence: TGTGCCAGCAAACGACAAAGGAACACCGGGGAGCTGTTTTTT.

The rearrangement joins TRBV30 to TRBJ2-7; TRBD2 is a possible D gene (6 bases). V was clipped by 0 bases and J by 0 bases, with 9 bases between them. Germline V CDR1 and CDR2: GTSNPN, SVGIG (reference sequence). CDR3 size: 14 residues. The CDR3 bases are TGTGCCTGGAGTGTAGGAGGGGTCTCCTACGAGCAGTACTTC. Its protein is CAWSVGGVSYEQYF.

The chain employs TRBV7-2 and TRBJ1-5; TRBD1 agrees at 7 bases. Germline CDR1 and CDR2: SGHTA and FQGNSA. The trim removed 1 base at V and 5 bases at J, leaving 5 bases unmatched. CDR3 length: 15 amino acids. CDR3 in amino acids: CASSLDTGAHQPQHF. In nucleotides, the CDR3 is TGTGCCAGCAGCTTAGACACAGGGGCCCATCAGCCCCAGCATTTT.

The J gene is TRBJ2-5, the V gene TRBV7-2; weak D call: TRBD2 (5 bases). This CDR3 comprises 15 residues. Germline V CDR1 and CDR2: SGHTA, FQGNSA. Trimming removed 1 base from V and 4 bases from J, with 13 bases in between. The CDR3 is CASSLGGSSGETQYF. In DNA, the CDR3 is TGTGCCAGCAGCTTAGGCGGGTCTTCTGGAGAGACCCAGTACTTC.

This chain uses TRBV30 with TRBJ1-4; D gene uncertain. Germline V gives CDR1 GTSNPN, CDR2 SVGIG (reference sequence). Deletions cut 3 bases from V and 0 bases from J, with 5 bases between. This CDR3 is built from 13 residues. For the CDR3, the DNA is TGTGCCTGGAGGACTACAACTAATGAAAAACTGTTTTTT. It translates to CAWRTTTNEKLFF.

The chain uses TRBV10-3 and TRBJ1-3, with D tentatively TRBD1 (5 bases). V lost 10 bases, J lost 0 bases, and 13 bases lay in between. Germline CDR1 reads ENHRY; CDR2 reads SYGVKD. This CDR3 has 14 amino acids. The CDR3 loop is CATRQSSSGNTIYF. As DNA, the CDR3 is TGTGCCACACGACAGTCTAGCTCTGGAAACACCATATATTTT.